This T cell receptor (beta chain) is drawn from a study of tumor and adjacent non-tumor tissue in lung cancer (dated by TCRdb to 2017 to 2018). At the level of the whole study: The cohort included roughly 11 adenocarcinoma, 2 squamous cell carcinoma and 1 small cell lung cancer patients. A total of some 130,000,000 productive TCRbeta reads were generated by sequencing, corresponding to an average of about 4 million reads per sample. The approximately 15 patients were aged roughly 31 to 80 years, included around 10 men and 5 women, and had TNM stage I to III disease. Some 30 paired specimens, one tumor and one normal lung sample per patient, were profiled by TCRbeta CDR3 sequencing. The study compared bulk TCRbeta repertoires from lung tumor tissue and matched distant non-tumor lung tissue of more than 12 lung cancer patients.

CDR1 MDHEN and CDR2 SYDVKM are derived from the germline V gene. Including the terminal cysteine and phenylalanine, the CDR3 comprises 15 residues. Of all the DNA, just the CDR3 is kept, 45 bases in frame from base 1. Points the paper makes about the study in general: Only 15 patients were included in the cohort, and the need for larger samples and more detailed clinical data was noted by the authors. TCR diversity was significantly higher in younger patients, and greater tumor TCR diversity was associated with shorter overall survival and shorter disease-free survival. Neither the sequencing platform nor unique molecular identifiers are mentioned in the methods. The top 100 clones accounted for a significantly larger cumulative portion of the repertoire in normal lung than in tumor tissue. Because peripheral blood was not sequenced, blood TCRbeta repertoires in the lung cancer patients of the study were not examined. Tumor tissue showed significantly greater TCR diversity (inverse Simpson) than normal lung tissue (roughly 430 vs 170, P = 0.0075, Mann-Whitney U test).

A word on this clonotype: Its antigen is still unknown. Germline and junction disagree at one end, which may indicate a read error.

Library prep was done by multiplex PCR. The sequencing machine was an Illumina HiSeq 2500. TCRbeta libraries were built by three rounds of nested PCR using primers (Table S4), following protocols modified from ARM-PCR. Before sequencing, PCR products in the 200-500 bp range were cut out of the gel and cleaned up using the QIAquick gel extraction kit. Turning to the authors' computational methods: Reads were cleaned using Trimmomatic, were merged into complete CDR3 sequences using FLASH, and were assigned to V(D)J germline segments using MiTCR. Clonal diversity was computed as the inverse Simpson's index with VDJtools. In-frame sequences without a premature stop codon were defined as productive reads. In-frame beta chains were kept once TCRdb had trimmed the public reads at Q25 with fastp and called clones with MiXCR. Rows are combined by CDR3 protein, so each entry shows the most common genes and DNA. TCRdb, not the original authors, processed these V and J calls. Present in this sample are about 50,000 distinct CDR3 sequences, 74% of which were seen just once. Together, the top ten hold over 20% of the sample.

RNA was isolated from bulk unsorted tissue, and RNA quality was assessed with a NanoDrop ND-1000 and an Agilent 2100. Normal lung samples were distant non-tumor tissue taken more than 3 cm from the tumor edge. The donors were newly diagnosed lung cancer patients admitted for thoracic surgery in China from August to November 2014 who had not received prior chemotherapy. Patients who had received previous radiotherapy or chemotherapy, or who had another concurrent cancer, were excluded from the study. Surgical tissue pieces of about 1-2.2 cm3 were preserved in RNAlater solution and were kept at -80 degrees C until use.

This receptor was taken from a woman aged 55-75 years with non-small cell lung cancer. The chain joins TRBV28 to TRBJ2-3; the D gene is possibly TRBD1 or TRBD2, with 5 bases matching each. Sequencing input: distant non-tumor lung tissue. The DNA is as follows: TGTGCTAGCAATCCTGGGGACCCGGGCCTAGATACGCAGTTTTTT. Its protein is CASNPGDPGLDTQFF.